This T cell receptor beta chain stems from a study of blood T cell repertoires in COVID-19 (dated by TCRdb to about 2020). Notes on the research overall: Samples covering the acute and convalescent phases of COVID-19 were provided by collaborators in the United States, Italy and Spain. The samples were drawn from two sources: the first 160 participants of the ongoing ImmuneRACE study, and approximately 1,300 subjects contributed by 6 global collaborators. Subjects who had been exposed to COVID-19, were actively infected with it, or had recovered from it provided the deeply sampled blood TCRbeta repertoires that made up the dataset. Where HLA class I and class II types were available, the types were taken from metadata supplied by the sample provider, not from assay-based typing. The prospective study material was composed of cDNA or gDNA derived from T cells, B-cell-depleted T cells, or PBMCs. A de-identified subject ID, COVID-19 status, age in years and sex were almost always included in the sample metadata. The repertoires were made available in a free public database intended to serve as a resource for research on the immune response to SARS-CoV-2.

With regard to this clone: Its recognized antigen is unknown. Qualities for individual bases were not recorded, and no much larger clone is one base off.

TCRbeta CDR3 regions were amplified from genomic DNA by means of the immunoSEQ Assay, a bias-controlled multiplex PCR. On the study's bioinformatics: The number of nucleated cells in each sample was estimated from the amplification of reference gene primers within the assay. To quantify the absolute abundance of each unique TCRbeta CDR3 rearrangement, sequence reads were collapsed and filtered. For each sample, productive Simpson clonality was calculated as the square root of Simpson's diversity index across productive rearrangements. Not all clones reach the TCRdb copy of this immuneACCESS table, which keeps in-frame sequences only. Checked studies attribute under half of the gap to unresolved V genes and leave the rest unexplained. The V and J calls and clone size were taken over from that table, and D and trimming were inferred from the DNA. In this sample the table shows more than 200,000 clones, around 82% of which occur a single time. Together, the top ten hold 6.5% to 8.5% of the sample.

Enrolling through a virtual design, the prospective study's participants ranged in age from roughly 18 to 89 years and lived across more than 20 United States geographic areas. To assign participants to cohorts, the prospective study relied on clinical history that participants themselves reported in a screening survey and a study questionnaire. In the prospective study, whole blood, serum and a nasopharyngeal or oropharyngeal swab were collected from each participant by mobile phlebotomists. Participants in the prospective study had the option to provide additional blood draws and questionnaires over an approximately 2-month period. Blood samples from the prospective study were shipped frozen or at room temperature prior to DNA extraction. CDR1 is given as MRHNA and CDR2 as SNTAGT, both from the germline V gene. V is cut back by 4 bases and J by 1 base, with 4 bases in the junction unmatched. The CDR3 covers 16 residues, taking in both the cysteine and the phenylalanine. Just CDR3 DNA is preserved here, 48 bases in frame from base 1.

What the study reported, not specific to this receptor: How much clinical and demographic metadata was included differed by source and by participant, and the metadata was provided uncurated.

Input material: PBMCs or T cells enriched from blood (not recorded which). The receptor's source is a woman aged 40-49 years with acute COVID-19. The chain was built from TRBV6-4 and TRBJ2-2; 9 central bases correspond to TRBD2. The DNA sequence is as follows: TGTGCCAGCAGTGTAGAAGCGGGGGGGAACACCGGGGAGCTGTTTTTT. Its coded protein is CASSVEAGGNTGELFF.